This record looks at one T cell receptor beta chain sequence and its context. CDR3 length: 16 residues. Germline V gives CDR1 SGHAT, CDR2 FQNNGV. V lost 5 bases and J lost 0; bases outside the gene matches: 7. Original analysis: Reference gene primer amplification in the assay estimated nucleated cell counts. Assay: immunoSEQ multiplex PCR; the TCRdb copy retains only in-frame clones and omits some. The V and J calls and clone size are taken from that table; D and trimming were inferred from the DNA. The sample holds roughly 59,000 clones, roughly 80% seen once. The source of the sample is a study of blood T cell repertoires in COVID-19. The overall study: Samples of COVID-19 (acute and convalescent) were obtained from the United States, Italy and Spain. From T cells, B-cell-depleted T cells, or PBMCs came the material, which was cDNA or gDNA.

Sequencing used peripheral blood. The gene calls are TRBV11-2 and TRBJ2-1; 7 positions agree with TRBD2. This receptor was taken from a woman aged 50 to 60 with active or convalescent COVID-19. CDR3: CASSAQLASSYNEQFF. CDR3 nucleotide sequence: TGTGCCAGCAGCGCCCAACTAGCGAGCTCCTACAATGAGCAGTTCTTC.